One and the same sample provided the 29 T cell receptor beta chains below, sequenced in a study of shared clonotypes between healthy human individuals. Naive CD8 cells comprised CD45RO-negative, CCR7-positively selected cells, excluding terminally differentiated effector memory CD45RA+ cells. Sequenced by immunoSEQ multiplex PCR; TCRdb stores in-frame clones only, minus some. The table has about 2.1 million clones, about 93% seen once. The material sequenced was naive CD8+ T cells from PBMCs. The receptor source for this set is a man in his late teens or twenties in good health. Some clones in this sample may be carry-over from other donors' samples.

This chain links TRBV27 with TRBJ2-7; D remains ambiguous. The CDR3 consists of 12 residues. The germline V and J ends were trimmed by 3 bases and 6 bases, with 9 bases remaining between them. CDR1 and CDR2 (germline): MNHEY, SMNVEV (reference sequence). Here the CDR3 DNA reads TGTGCCAGCAGTTTTCCCAATTCCGAGCAGTACTTC. Protein: CASSFPNSEQYF.

Here the CDR3 reads CASSQETSGRGNEQFF. The DNA for the CDR3 is TGTGCCAGCAGCCAAGAGACTAGCGGGAGAGGGAATGAGCAGTTCTTC. V usage is TRBV4-2 and J usage is TRBJ2-1, with TRBD2 identical over 12 bases. Germline CDR1 reads LGHNA; CDR2 reads YNFKEQ. Germline trimming cut 0 bases from V and 7 bases from J; bases unmatched to any gene: 4. The CDR3 runs to 16 residues.

The gene calls are TRBV13 and TRBJ2-1; 7 nucleotides align to TRBD1. CDR1 and CDR2 from the germline V gene are PRHDT and FYEKMQ (reference sequence). This CDR3 is built from 15 residues. Trimming cost V 9 bases and J 3 bases; bases outside gene matches: 11. CDR3 protein: CASTARGQDYNEQFF. For the CDR3, the DNA is TGTGCCAGTACAGCTAGAGGACAGGACTACAATGAGCAGTTCTTC.

This clone was counted only a few times. The chain links TRBV9 to TRBJ1-2; perhaps TRBD1 as D (5 bases). Germline V lookup: CDR1 SGDLS, CDR2 YYNGEE. This CDR3 spans 15 amino acids. Trimming took 3 bases from V and 0 from J, leaving 12 bases between them. This CDR3 is CASSGRVGANYGYTF. CDR3 bases: TGTGCCAGCAGCGGGCGGGTGGGGGCTAACTATGGCTACACCTTC.

This clone was seen just once. Other DNA sequences in this specimen translate into the identical CDR3. The chain links TRBV4-3 to TRBJ2-7; 9 bases match TRBD2. Germline V gene lookup returns CDR1 LGHNA and CDR2 YSLEER. There are 16 residues in the CDR3. V dropped 3 bases and J dropped 2; count of bases not matched to a gene: 8. CDR3 sequence: CASSQSGGRAAYEQYF. The CDR3 coding sequence is TGCGCCAGCAGCCAGAGTGGCGGGAGGGCGGCCTACGAGCAGTACTTC.

This rearrangement joins TRBV28 to TRBJ2-2; possibly TRBD1 for D (6 bases). Germline V gives CDR1 MDHEN, CDR2 SYDVKM. Trimming shortened V by 5 bases and J by 0 bases, and 16 bases separated the two germline ends. This CDR3 contains 17 residues. The CDR3: CASSLPMGATNTGELFF. The DNA for the CDR3 is TGTGCCAGCAGTCTCCCAATGGGGGCGACGAACACCGGGGAGCTGTTTTTT. Full variable domain (outside the CDR3, taken from reference TRBV28 and TRBJ2-2): DVKVTQSSRYLVKRTGEKVFLECVQDMDHENMFWYRQDPGLGLRLIYFSYDVKMKEKGDIPEGYSVSREKKERFSLILESASTNQTSMYLCASSLPMGATNTGELFFGEGSRLTVL.

The chain recombines TRBV7-9 with TRBJ2-5, with D perhaps given as TRBD1 or TRBD2 (6 bases each). Germline CDR1 is SEHNR and CDR2 is FQNEAQ (reference sequence). The CDR3 is 14 amino acids. Trimming removed 7 bases from V and 3 bases from J, with 15 bases in between. The CDR3 DNA is TGTGCCAGCAACCCGTCCGGGGGCGAAGAGACCCAGTACTTC. Residues: CASNPSGGEETQYF.

The chain combines TRBV5-5 with TRBJ1-1; D uncertain. Germline loops: CDR1 SGHKS, CDR2 YYEKEE (reference sequence). This CDR3 is 15 amino acids long. Trimming pared 1 base from V and 8 bases from J, leaving 18 bases between. Here the CDR3 DNA reads TGTGCCAGCAGCTTGATTTACCCAAGCCCCACCGAAGCTTTCTTT. Protein sequence: CASSLIYPSPTEAFF. Supplemented by reference TRBV5-5 and TRBJ1-1, the full variable domain reads DAGVTQSPTHLIKTRGQQVTLRCSPISGHKSVSWYQQVLGQGPQFIFQYYEKEERGRGNFPDRFSARQFPNYSSELNVNALLLGDSALYLCASSLIYPSPTEAFFGQGTRLTVV.

The rearrangement uses TRBV7-8 and TRBJ1-3, with D unclear. The germline CDR1 and CDR2 sequences are SGHVS and FQNEAQ. V dropped 1 base and J dropped 0 bases, with 7 bases sitting between them. This CDR3 is 15 amino acids long. The CDR3 spells CASSLVQGSGNTIYF. DNA for the CDR3: TGTGCCAGCAGCTTAGTCCAAGGCTCTGGAAACACCATATATTTT. The complete variable domain, with remaining parts taken from reference TRBV7-8 and TRBJ1-3, reads GAGVSQSPRYKVAKRGQDVALRCDPISGHVSLFWYQQALGQGPEFLTYFQNEAQLDKSGLPSDRFFAERPEGSVSTLKIQRTQQEDSAVYLCASSLVQGSGNTIYFGEGSWLTVV.

The genes are TRBV9 and TRBJ2-5; either TRBD1 or TRBD2 may supply D (6 bases each). Trimming removed 5 bases from V and 0 bases from J, with 17 bases in between. From germline, CDR1 is SGDLS and CDR2 YYNGEE. The CDR3 spans 16 residues. The DNA for the CDR3 is TGTGCCAGCAGTAGAGGGGGGACCCGGTACCAAGAGACCCAGTACTTC. This sequence encodes CASSRGGTRYQETQYF.

The chain has TRBV27 and TRBJ2-1; 7 bases are a match to TRBD2. V shed 5 bases and J 8 bases; nucleotides not matched to a gene: 9. Germline V CDR1 and CDR2: MNHEY, SMNVEV (reference sequence). The CDR3 has 14 amino acids. This CDR3 reads CASSPLGGGHEQFF. CDR3 sequence (DNA): TGTGCCAGCAGTCCCCTGGGCGGGGGTCATGAGCAGTTCTTC.

The J gene is TRBJ2-7, the V gene TRBV9, with D perhaps TRBD1 (5 bases). Germline CDR1 SGDLS, CDR2 YYNGEE. The CDR3 covers 13 residues. The germline V and J ends were trimmed by 4 bases and 3 bases, with 11 bases remaining between them. The CDR3 sequence is CASSPPRGYEQYF. The CDR3 nucleotides read TGTGCCAGCAGCCCCCCTAGGGGCTACGAGCAGTACTTC.

This clone was recorded once. V is TRBV4-3 and J is TRBJ2-1; TRBD2 matches 7 bases. The length of the CDR3 is 15 residues. Germline lookup yields CDR1 LGHNA and CDR2 YSLEER. J lost 3 bases, V lost 4 bases, and 6 bases had no gene match. The DNA for the CDR3 is TGCGCCAGCAGCCGAGAACTAGCGAACTACAATGAGCAGTTCTTC. It translates to CASSRELANYNEQFF.

The V call is TRBV30, the J call TRBJ2-2, with D hard to call. Germline loops: CDR1 GTSNPN, CDR2 SVGIG (reference sequence). The CDR3 consists of 15 residues. Trimming pared 3 bases from V and 4 bases from J, leaving 15 bases between. The DNA for the CDR3 is TGTGCCTGGAGCCCCGTTTATCCGGGCACCGGGGAGCTGTTTTTT. This encodes CAWSPVYPGTGELFF.

V usage is TRBV29-1 and J usage is TRBJ1-2, with 7 bases matching TRBD1. This CDR3 contains 14 residues. Germline V gene lookup returns CDR1 SQVTM and CDR2 ANQGSEA. With V trimmed by 1 base and J by 1 base, 3 bases remained unmatched. CDR3 region: CSVEGGQFNYGYTF. The CDR3 DNA reads TGCAGCGTTGAAGGGGGACAGTTTAACTATGGCTACACCTTC.

The chain joins TRBV19 to TRBJ2-1; the match to TRBD1 covers 10 bases. Trimming took 5 bases from V and 6 from J; bases not matched to a gene: 10. This CDR3 region has 16 residues. CDR1 LNHDA and CDR2 SQIVND come from the germline V gene (reference sequence). This chain's CDR3 is CASSPRTGQGRNEQFF. The CDR3 bases are TGTGCCAGTAGTCCCCGGACGGGACAGGGGCGCAATGAGCAGTTCTTC.

The chain combines TRBV7-3 with TRBJ2-5; 8 bases fit TRBD2. Germline V gives CDR1 SGHTA, CDR2 FQGTGA. The V segment lost 6 bases and the J segment 4 bases; nucleotides outside the gene matches: 10. The CDR3 loop spans 15 amino acids. CDR3 protein: CASSLSGSFGETQYF. The DNA of the CDR3 is TGTGCCAGCAGTCTGAGCGGGAGCTTCGGAGAGACCCAGTACTTC. Combining the CDR3 with reference TRBV7-3 and TRBJ2-5 gives the whole variable domain GAGVSQTPSNKVTEKGKYVELRCDPISGHTALYWYRQSLGQGPEFLIYFQGTGAADDSGLPNDRFFAVRPEGSVSTLKIQRTERGDSAVYLCASSLSGSFGETQYFGPGTRLLVL.

To note about this clone: The same CDR3 is also encoded by other DNA sequences in this sample. The chain recombines TRBV27 with TRBJ1-5, with D tentatively TRBD1 (6 bases). CDR1 is MNHEY, CDR2 SMNVEV, per germline (reference sequence). V dropped 2 bases and J dropped 10 bases, with 15 bases sitting between them. The CDR3 totals 14 residues. The DNA of the CDR3 is TGTGCCAGCAGTTTAATCGGGGGGGGACAACCCCAGCATTTT. It is translated as CASSLIGGGQPQHF.

The rearrangement uses TRBV6-5 and TRBJ2-1; 7 bases align to TRBD2. The CDR3 sequence is 16 residues long. Per the germline V gene, CDR1 is MNHEY and CDR2 is SVGAGI. Trimming removed 2 bases from V and 7 bases from J; junction bases left unmatched: 11. The CDR3 protein is CASSYTSGTILNEQFF. The CDR3 DNA is TGTGCCAGCAGTTACACATCCGGGACTATCCTTAATGAGCAGTTCTTC.

The rearrangement joins TRBV5-4 to TRBJ2-7, with D uncertain. Looked up from germline, CDR1 is SGHNT and CDR2 is YYREEE (reference sequence). Deletions cut 3 bases from V and 0 bases from J, with 7 bases between. The CDR3 runs to 13 residues. The CDR3: CASSSGFSYEQYF. The CDR3 DNA follows: TGTGCCAGCAGCTCCGGGTTCTCCTACGAGCAGTACTTC.

The rearrangement links TRBV5-4 to TRBJ1-4; a possible D gene is TRBD1 (5 bases). Germline values: CDR1 SGHNT, CDR2 YYREEE (reference sequence). V was pared by 4 bases and J by 0 bases, with 19 bases between. This CDR3 is built from 18 residues. CDR3 amino acids: CASSLYRPGTPTNEKLFF. The CDR3 bases are TGTGCCAGCAGCCTTTATCGACCGGGGACCCCAACTAATGAAAAACTGTTTTTT.

The chain links TRBV10-1 to TRBJ2-3, with a tentative D call TRBD2 (6 bases). The CDR3 totals 19 residues. Germline CDR1 is WNHNN and CDR2 is SYGVQD (reference sequence). V lost 6 bases to trimming and J lost 4 bases, with 29 bases between them. The CDR3 here is CASRNLARRANKESDTQYF. CDR3 nucleotides: TGCGCCAGCAGAAATCTAGCGCGAAGAGCAAATAAGGAATCAGATACGCAGTATTTT.

The chain recombines TRBV7-2 with TRBJ2-5; D may correspond to TRBD1 or TRBD2 (5 bases each). This CDR3 contains 15 residues. Trimming cost V 1 base and J 5 bases, with 14 bases left between them. Germline CDR1 and CDR2: SGHTA and FQGNSA. CDR3 sequence: CASSLVTGRGETQYF. In nucleotides, the CDR3 is TGTGCCAGCAGCTTAGTGACGGGGCGAGGCGAGACCCAGTACTTC.

This chain connects TRBV19 to TRBJ1-1; the D gene is possibly TRBD1 (5 bases). The CDR3 has 14 amino acids. Germline lookup yields CDR1 LNHDA and CDR2 SQIVND (reference sequence). V dropped 7 bases and J dropped 4 bases, with 16 bases sitting between them. The CDR3 protein is CASKTGPSGTEAFF. Here the CDR3 DNA reads TGTGCCAGTAAAACAGGACCCTCGGGCACTGAAGCTTTCTTT.

V is TRBV6-5 and J is TRBJ1-2; D not resolved. V was trimmed by 0 bases and J by 7 bases, leaving 12 bases between them. CDR3 length: 14 residues. CDR1 is MNHEY, CDR2 SVGAGI, per germline. The chain's CDR3 is CASSYSFRDPGYTF. CDR3 bases: TGTGCCAGCAGTTACTCTTTCCGGGATCCTGGCTACACCTTC.

This clone was found once. This CDR3 reads CASSTAGRHEQYF. The CDR3 DNA is TGTGCCAGTAGTACGGCAGGGCGTCACGAGCAGTACTTC. The V call is TRBV19, the J call TRBJ2-7, with D perhaps matching TRBD1 (5 bases). This CDR3 has 13 residues. The V end lost 4 bases, the J end lost 5 bases, and 12 bases lay between the germline ends. Looked up from germline, CDR1 is LNHDA and CDR2 is SQIVND (reference sequence).

Only one count was recorded for this clone. This sequence joins TRBV28 and TRBJ1-1; D is possibly TRBD1 (5 bases). Germline lookup yields CDR1 MDHEN and CDR2 SYDVKM. V lost 4 bases, J lost 2 bases, and 20 bases lay in between. This CDR3 is 17 amino acids long. CDR3 protein: CASSSLPQGFGNTEAFF. CDR3 coding DNA: TGTGCCAGCAGTTCCCTACCTCAGGGTTTCGGAAACACTGAAGCTTTCTTT.

CDR3 protein: CASIGRQHPYEQYF. In DNA, the CDR3 is TGTGCCAGCATTGGGCGACAGCACCCCTACGAGCAGTACTTC. The chain joins TRBV6-5 to TRBJ2-7; tentative D call: TRBD1 (5 bases). This CDR3 has 14 residues. Between the trimmed V and J ends, which lost 7 bases and 2 bases, there was a span of 15 bases. Per germline, CDR1 MNHEY and CDR2 SVGAGI.

V and J are TRBV30 and TRBJ1-6, with 7 bases identical to TRBD1. Germline V lookup: CDR1 GTSNPN, CDR2 SVGIG (reference sequence). V lost 4 bases, J lost 5 bases, and 2 bases stayed unmatched. The CDR3 is 13 amino acids. CDR3 DNA: TGTGCCTGGAATGACAGGGATAATTCACCCCTCCACTTT. The encoded protein is CAWNDRDNSPLHF.